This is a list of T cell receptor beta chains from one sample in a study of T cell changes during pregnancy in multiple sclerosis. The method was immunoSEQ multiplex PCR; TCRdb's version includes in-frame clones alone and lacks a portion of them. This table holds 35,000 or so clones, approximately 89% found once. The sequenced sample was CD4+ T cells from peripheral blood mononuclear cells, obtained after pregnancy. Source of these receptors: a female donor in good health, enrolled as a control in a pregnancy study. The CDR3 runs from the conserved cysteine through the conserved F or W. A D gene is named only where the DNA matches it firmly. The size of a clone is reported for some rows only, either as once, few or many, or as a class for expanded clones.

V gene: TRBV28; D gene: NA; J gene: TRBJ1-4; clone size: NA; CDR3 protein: CASSLLNEKLFF; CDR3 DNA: TGTGCCAGCAGTTTACTTAATGAAAAACTGTTTTTT
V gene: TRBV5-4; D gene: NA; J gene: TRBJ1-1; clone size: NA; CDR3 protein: CASSFQGTRTEAFF; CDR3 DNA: TGTGCCAGCAGCTTCCAGGGGACGCGGACTGAAGCTTTCTTT
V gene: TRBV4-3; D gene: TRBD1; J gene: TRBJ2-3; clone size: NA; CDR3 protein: CASSRRQGFGTDTQYF; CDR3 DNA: TGCGCCAGCAGCCGCCGACAGGGCTTCGGCACAGATACGCAGTATTTT
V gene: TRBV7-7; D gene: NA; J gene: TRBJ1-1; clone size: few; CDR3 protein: CASSLNTGTEAFF; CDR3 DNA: TGTGCCAGCAGCTTAAATACAGGAACTGAAGCTTTCTTT
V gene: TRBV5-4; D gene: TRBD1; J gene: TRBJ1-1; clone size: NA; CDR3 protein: CASSWTTGETEAFF; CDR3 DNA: TGTGCCAGCAGCTGGACCACAGGGGAGACTGAAGCTTTCTTT
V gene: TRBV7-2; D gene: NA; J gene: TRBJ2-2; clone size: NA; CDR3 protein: CASSPQQTNTGELFF; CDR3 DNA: TGTGCCAGCAGCCCACAGCAAACGAACACCGGGGAGCTGTTTTTT
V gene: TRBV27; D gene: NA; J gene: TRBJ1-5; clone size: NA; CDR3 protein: CASRPTGTGPQHF; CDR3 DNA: TGTGCCAGCAGACCGACAGGTACTGGGCCCCAGCATTTT
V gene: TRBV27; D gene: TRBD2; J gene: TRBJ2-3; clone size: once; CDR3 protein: CASSNRPSAGEEDPDTQYF; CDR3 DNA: TGTGCCAGCAGTAACAGGCCCTCGGCGGGAGAGGAGGATCCAGATACGCAGTATTTT
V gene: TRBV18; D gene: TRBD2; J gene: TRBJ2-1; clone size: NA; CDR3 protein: CASSREGGSSYNEQFF; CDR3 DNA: TGTGCCAGCTCAAGGGAGGGCGGTTCCTCCTACAATGAGCAGTTCTTC
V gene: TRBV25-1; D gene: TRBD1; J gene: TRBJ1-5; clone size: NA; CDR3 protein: CASQTGGHQPQHF; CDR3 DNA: TGTGCCAGCCAGACAGGGGGGCATCAGCCCCAGCATTTT
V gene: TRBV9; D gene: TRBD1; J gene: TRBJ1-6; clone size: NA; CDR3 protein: CASATGLNSPLHF; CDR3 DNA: TGTGCCAGCGCGACAGGGCTCAATTCACCCCTCCACTTT
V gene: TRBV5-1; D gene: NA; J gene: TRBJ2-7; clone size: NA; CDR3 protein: CASSFGGSSYEQYF; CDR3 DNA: TGCGCCAGCAGCTTTGGAGGAAGCTCCTACGAGCAGTACTTC
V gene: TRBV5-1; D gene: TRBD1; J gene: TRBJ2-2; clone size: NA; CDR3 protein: CASLQGDRRGSAGELFF; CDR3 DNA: TGCGCCAGCTTACAGGGGGACAGGCGCGGTTCCGCCGGGGAGCTGTTTTTT
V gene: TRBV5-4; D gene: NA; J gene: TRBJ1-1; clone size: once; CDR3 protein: CASSLDSFTGAFF; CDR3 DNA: TGTGCCAGCAGCTTGGATTCATTCACTGGAGCTTTCTTT
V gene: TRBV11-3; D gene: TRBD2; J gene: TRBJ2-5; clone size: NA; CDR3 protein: CASSLAGGNPETQYF; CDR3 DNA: TGTGCCAGCAGCCTAGCGGGGGGGAATCCTGAGACCCAGTACTTC
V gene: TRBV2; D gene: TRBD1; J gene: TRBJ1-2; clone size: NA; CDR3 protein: CASREGADYGYTF; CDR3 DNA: TGTGCCAGCAGAGAGGGGGCGGACTATGGCTACACCTTC
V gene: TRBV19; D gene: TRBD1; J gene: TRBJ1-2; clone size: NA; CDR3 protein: CASRRQGKDYGYTF; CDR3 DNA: TGTGCCAGTAGAAGACAGGGGAAGGACTATGGCTACACCTTC
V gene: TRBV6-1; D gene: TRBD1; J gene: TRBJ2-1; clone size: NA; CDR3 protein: CASSEAAGTGANEQFF; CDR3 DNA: TGTGCCAGCAGTGAAGCTGCCGGGACAGGGGCCAATGAGCAGTTCTTC
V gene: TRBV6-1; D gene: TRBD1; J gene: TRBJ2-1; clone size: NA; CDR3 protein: CASSRDRGRRGEQFF; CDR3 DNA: TGTGCCAGCAGTCGGGACAGGGGGCGCAGGGGTGAGCAGTTCTTC
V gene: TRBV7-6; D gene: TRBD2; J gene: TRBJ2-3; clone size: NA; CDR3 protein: CASSPLVQTSGSTDTQYF; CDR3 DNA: TGTGCCAGCAGCCCATTAGTGCAGACTAGCGGGAGCACAGATACGCAGTATTTT
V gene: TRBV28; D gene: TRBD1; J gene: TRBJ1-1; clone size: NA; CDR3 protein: CATDEQGYSEAFF; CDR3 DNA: TGTGCCACCGACGAACAGGGGTACTCTGAAGCTTTCTTT
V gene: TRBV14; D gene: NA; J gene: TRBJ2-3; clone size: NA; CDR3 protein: CASSQTGQNTQYF; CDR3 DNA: TGTGCCAGCAGCCAGACAGGACAGAATACGCAGTATTTT
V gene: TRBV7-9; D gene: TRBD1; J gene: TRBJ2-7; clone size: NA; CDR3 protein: CASSFYGTGTSYEQYF; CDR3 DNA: TGTGCCAGCAGCTTCTACGGGACAGGGACCTCCTACGAGCAGTACTTC
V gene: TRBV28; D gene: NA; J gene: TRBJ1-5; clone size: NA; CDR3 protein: CASNPQGGEPQHF; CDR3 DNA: TGTGCCAGCAATCCCCAGGGAGGGGAGCCCCAGCATTTT
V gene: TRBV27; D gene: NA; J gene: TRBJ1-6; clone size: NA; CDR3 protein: CASSPRPTDFNSPLHF; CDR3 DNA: TGTGCCAGCAGTCCCCGCCCGACAGATTTTAATTCACCCCTCCACTTT
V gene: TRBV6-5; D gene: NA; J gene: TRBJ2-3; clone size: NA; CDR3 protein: CASSDSKRDTQYF; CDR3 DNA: TGTGCCAGCTCCGACTCTAAACGGGATACGCAGTATTTT
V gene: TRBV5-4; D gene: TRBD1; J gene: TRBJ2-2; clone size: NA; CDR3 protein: CASSSQGARAGELFF; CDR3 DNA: TGTGCCAGCAGCTCCCAGGGGGCACGGGCCGGGGAGCTGTTTTTT
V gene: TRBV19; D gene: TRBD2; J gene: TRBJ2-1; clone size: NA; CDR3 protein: CASSANLAAPFF; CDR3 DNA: TGTGCCAGTAGTGCCAACCTAGCGGCACCCTTCTTC
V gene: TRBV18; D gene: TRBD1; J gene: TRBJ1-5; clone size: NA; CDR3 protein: CASSPMDRGEGPQHF; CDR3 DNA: TGTGCCAGCTCACCAATGGACAGGGGCGAAGGGCCCCAGCATTTT
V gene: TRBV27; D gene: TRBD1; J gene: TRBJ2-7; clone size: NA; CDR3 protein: CASSPLGTGAYEQYF; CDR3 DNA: TGTGCCAGCAGTCCCCTAGGGACAGGCGCCTACGAGCAGTACTTC
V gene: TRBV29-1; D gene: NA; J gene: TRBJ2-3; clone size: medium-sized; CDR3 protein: CSVVDGGTDTQYF; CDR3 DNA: TGCAGCGTTGTAGACGGCGGGACAGATACGCAGTATTTT
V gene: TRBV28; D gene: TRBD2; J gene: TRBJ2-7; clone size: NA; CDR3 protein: CASSFAGLAGENGYEQYF; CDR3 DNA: TGTGCCAGCAGTTTTGCGGGACTAGCGGGAGAAAATGGTTACGAGCAGTACTTC
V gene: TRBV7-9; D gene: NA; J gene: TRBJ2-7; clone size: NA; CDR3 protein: CASMDLRRGEQYF; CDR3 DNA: TGTGCCAGCATGGACCTGCGGAGGGGCGAGCAGTACTTC
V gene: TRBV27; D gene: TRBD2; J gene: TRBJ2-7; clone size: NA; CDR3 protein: CASSLASGVNYEQYF; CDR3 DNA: TGTGCCAGCAGTTTAGCCAGCGGGGTGAACTACGAGCAGTACTTC
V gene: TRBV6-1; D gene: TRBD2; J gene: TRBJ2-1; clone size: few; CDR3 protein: CASSVRTSGSGEQFF; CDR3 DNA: TGTGCCAGCAGTGTCCGGACTAGCGGGAGTGGTGAGCAGTTCTTC
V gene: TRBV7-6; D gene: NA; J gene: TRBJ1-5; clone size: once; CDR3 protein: CASSLGQGNQPQHF; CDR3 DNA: TGTGCCAGCAGCTTAGGCCAGGGTAATCAGCCCCAGCATTTT
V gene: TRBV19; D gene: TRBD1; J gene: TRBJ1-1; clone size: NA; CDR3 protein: CASSTFGAGGLHTEAFF; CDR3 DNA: TGTGCCAGTAGTACTTTCGGGGCAGGGGGCTTGCACACTGAAGCTTTCTTT
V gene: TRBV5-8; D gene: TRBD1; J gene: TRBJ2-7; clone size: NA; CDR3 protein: CASRQGKGYEQYF; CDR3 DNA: TGTGCCAGCAGACAGGGGAAGGGCTACGAGCAGTACTTC
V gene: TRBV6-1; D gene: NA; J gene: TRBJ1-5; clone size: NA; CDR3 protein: CASSESGNQPQHF; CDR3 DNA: TGTGCCAGCAGTGAATCAGGGAATCAGCCCCAGCATTTT
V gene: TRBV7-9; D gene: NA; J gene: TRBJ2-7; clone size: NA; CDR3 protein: CASSLVRGWEQYF; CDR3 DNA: TGTGCCAGCAGCTTGGTTAGGGGATGGGAGCAGTACTTC
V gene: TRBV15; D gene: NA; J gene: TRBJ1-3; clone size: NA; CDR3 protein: CATSGASGNTIYF; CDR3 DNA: TGTGCCACCAGCGGGGCTTCTGGAAACACCATATATTTT
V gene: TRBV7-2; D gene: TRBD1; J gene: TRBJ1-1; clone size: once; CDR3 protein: CASSLSGGRNTEAFF; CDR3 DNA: TGTGCCAGCAGCTTATCAGGGGGCCGGAACACTGAAGCTTTCTTT
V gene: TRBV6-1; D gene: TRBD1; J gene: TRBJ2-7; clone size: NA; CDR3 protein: CASSRTGSSYEQYF; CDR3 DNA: TGTGCCAGCAGTCGGACAGGGAGCTCCTACGAGCAGTACTTC
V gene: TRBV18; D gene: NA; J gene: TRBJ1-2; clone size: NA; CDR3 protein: CASSPKMAGETWGYTF; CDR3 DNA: TGTGCCAGCTCACCAAAGATGGCAGGGGAGACGTGGGGCTACACCTTC
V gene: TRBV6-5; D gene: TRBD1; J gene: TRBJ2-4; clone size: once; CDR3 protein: CASGLRDRDIQYF; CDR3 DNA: TGTGCCAGCGGCCTCCGGGACAGGGACATTCAGTACTTC
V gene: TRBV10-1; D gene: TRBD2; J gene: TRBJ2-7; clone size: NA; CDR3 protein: CASKGRGRTEQYF; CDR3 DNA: TGCGCCAGCAAGGGGAGGGGCCGGACCGAGCAGTACTTC
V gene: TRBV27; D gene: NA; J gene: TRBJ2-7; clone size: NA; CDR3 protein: CASSLSAYEQYF; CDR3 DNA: TGTGCCAGCAGTTTGAGTGCTTACGAGCAGTACTTC
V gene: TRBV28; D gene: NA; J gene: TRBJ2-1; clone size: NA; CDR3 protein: CASSLPPTVQFF; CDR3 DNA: TGTGCCAGCAGTTTACCCCCTACGGTGCAGTTCTTC
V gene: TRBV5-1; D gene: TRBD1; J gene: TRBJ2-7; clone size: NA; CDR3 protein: CASSSDRVGEQYF; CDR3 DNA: TGCGCCAGCAGTTCGGACAGGGTTGGCGAGCAGTACTTC
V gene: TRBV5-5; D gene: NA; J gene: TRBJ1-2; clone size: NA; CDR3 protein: CASSLVNSYGYTF; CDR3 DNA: TGTGCCAGCAGCTTGGTTAACAGCTATGGCTACACCTTC
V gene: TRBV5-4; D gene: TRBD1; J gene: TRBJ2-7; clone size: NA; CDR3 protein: CASSLEGQGLYEQYF; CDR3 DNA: TGTGCCAGCAGCTTGGAGGGACAGGGACTTTACGAGCAGTACTTC
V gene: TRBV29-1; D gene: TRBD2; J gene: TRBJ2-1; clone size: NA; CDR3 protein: CSVEFPGGPFLYNEQFF; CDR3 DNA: TGCAGCGTTGAATTTCCGGGGGGTCCTTTTCTGTACAATGAGCAGTTCTTC
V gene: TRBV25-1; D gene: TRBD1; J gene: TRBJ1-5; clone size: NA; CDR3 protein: CASSETGARQPQHF; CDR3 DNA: TGTGCCAGCAGTGAGACAGGGGCTCGGCAGCCCCAGCATTTT
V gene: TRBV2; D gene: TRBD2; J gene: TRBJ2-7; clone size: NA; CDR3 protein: CASQTSVSYEQYF; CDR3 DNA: TGTGCCAGCCAGACTAGCGTCTCCTACGAGCAGTACTTC